This is a list of T cell receptor beta chains from one sample in a study of T-cell reconstitution after alpha-beta-depleted transplantation in children. TCRdb fed the PCR reads into MiXCR, producing one record per CDR3 protein. The sample includes roughly 74,000 distinct CDR3 sequences, 15% to 20% of them seen just once. The sequenced sample was PBMCs, mostly from graft donor cells, obtained 360 days after TCRalphabeta/CD19-depleted stem cell transplant. Receptor source: a male patient between 2 and 10 years old who had a stem cell transplant for acute lymphoblastic leukemia, so the T cells may come from the graft donor. Both conserved end residues are part of each CDR3. The order of the fields is J gene, D gene, V gene, clone size, CDR3 length, CDR3 protein, CDR3 DNA. A D gene is named only where the DNA matches it firmly. Where a row states a size, it is once, few, many or the class of an expanded clone; other rows omit it.

TRBJ1-5 - TRBV4-2 - 15 CASSQVGSGNQPQHF TGTGCCAGCAGCCAAGTTGGGTCGGGCAATCAGCCCCAGCATTTT
TRBJ2-2 - TRBV20-1 few 15 CSARTNPIGTGELFF TGCAGTGCTAGGACGAACCCCATCGGCACCGGGGAGCTGTTTTTT
TRBJ2-7 TRBD2 TRBV18 few 13 CASSRLAAYEQYF TGTGCCAGCTCACGGCTAGCGGCATACGAGCAGTACTTC
TRBJ2-3 - TRBV5-1 - 12 CASSSAAPRQYF TGCGCCAGCAGCTCGGCAGCCCCTAGGCAGTATTTT
TRBJ1-2 - TRBV5-6 - 15 CASSLGVRKTYGYTF TGTGCCAGCAGCTTGGGTGTCAGAAAGACCTATGGCTACACCTTC
TRBJ1-2 TRBD1 TRBV12-3/TRBV12-4 - 16 CASSSGTGTGVYGYTF TGTGCCAGCAGTTCTGGTACCGGGACAGGGGTCTATGGCTACACCTTC
TRBJ2-5 - TRBV5-1 few 15 CASSPQGTQLETQYF TGCGCCAGCAGCCCACAGGGAACTCAGCTAGAGACCCAGTACTTC
TRBJ2-1 - TRBV29-1 few 13 CSVGSLNHNEQFF TGCAGCGTTGGTAGCCTCAACCACAATGAGCAGTTCTTC
TRBJ2-7 TRBD2 TRBV20-1 - 12 CSARSGSYEQYF TGCAGTGCTAGAAGCGGGAGCTACGAGCAGTACTTC
TRBJ2-7 TRBD2 TRBV3-1 - 15 CASSPGLTYSYEQYF TGTGCCAGCAGCCCGGGACTAACCTACTCCTACGAGCAGTACTTC
TRBJ2-2 - TRBV12-3/TRBV12-4 once 14 CASSLLSKAGELFF TGTGCCAGCAGTTTGCTCTCGAAGGCCGGGGAGCTGTTTTTT
TRBJ2-2 TRBD2 TRBV5-1 many 15 CASSLNLAGVGELFF TGCGCCAGCAGCTTGAATTTAGCGGGAGTCGGGGAGCTGTTTTTT
TRBJ1-2 TRBD1 TRBV12-3/TRBV12-4 few 13 CASSSGQVYGYTF TGTGCCAGCAGTTCCGGACAGGTCTATGGCTACACCTTC
TRBJ2-5 - TRBV5-5 few 15 CASSLGFREQETQYF TGTGCCAGCAGCTTGGGATTCCGGGAACAAGAGACCCAGTACTTC
TRBJ2-3 TRBD2 TRBV20-1 - 18 CSARDYSREREGADTQYF TGCAGTGCTAGAGATTACAGCAGAGAGCGGGAGGGCGCAGATACGCAGTATTTT
TRBJ2-7 - TRBV5-1 few 14 CASSRGTLFYEQYF TGCGCCAGCAGCCGTGGGACACTGTTCTACGAGCAGTACTTC
TRBJ2-2 TRBD1 TRBV7-9 - 15 CASSLTGAITGELFF TGTGCCAGCAGCTTGACAGGGGCGATCACCGGGGAGCTGTTTTTT
TRBJ2-1 - TRBV24-1 - 12 CATSAPVGEQFF TGTGCCACCAGCGCCCCGGTGGGAGAGCAGTTCTTC
TRBJ2-1 - TRBV9 few 13 CASSVGGLQEQFF TGTGCCAGCAGCGTAGGCGGCCTCCAAGAGCAGTTCTTC
TRBJ2-6 - TRBV12-3/TRBV12-4 few 14 CASGGVRWANVLTF TGTGCCAGCGGAGGGGTGCGCTGGGCCAACGTCCTGACTTTC
TRBJ1-4 TRBD1 TRBV7-9 - 15 CASSPQGQGNEKLFF TGTGCCAGCAGCCCGCAGGGACAGGGAAATGAAAAACTGTTTTTT
TRBJ2-5 - TRBV30 few 14 CAWSRGLYQETQYF TGTGCCTGGAGCAGGGGTCTGTACCAAGAGACCCAGTACTTC
TRBJ2-3 - TRBV5-1 - 17 CASSPIYYRGGTDTQYF TGCGCCAGCAGCCCGATCTACTACAGGGGAGGGACAGATACGCAGTATTTT
TRBJ1-2 - TRBV5-4 few 14 CASSLDRFNYGYTF TGTGCCAGCAGCTTAGACAGATTTAACTATGGCTACACCTTC
TRBJ2-7 TRBD1 TRBV7-2 few 13 CASSQGDIYEQYF TGTGCCAGCAGCCAGGGGGACATCTACGAGCAGTACTTC
TRBJ2-3 TRBD2 TRBV6-5 - 15 CASSYRTSGTDTQYF TGTGCCAGCAGTTACAGGACTAGCGGCACAGATACGCAGTATTTT
TRBJ1-1 - TRBV12-3/TRBV12-4 few 12 CASSPLNTEAFF TGTGCCAGCAGCCCGTTGAACACTGAAGCTTTCTTT
TRBJ2-1 - TRBV12-3/TRBV12-4 few 13 CASIYSGYNEQFF TGTGCCAGCATCTATAGTGGGTACAATGAGCAGTTCTTC
TRBJ2-7 - TRBV4-1 - 14 CASSQARASYEQYF TGCGCCAGCAGCCAAGCCCGGGCCTCCTACGAGCAGTACTTC
TRBJ2-2 - TRBV6-1 - 17 CASSEGRGALNTGELFF TGTGCCAGCAGTGAAGGTAGAGGGGCCTTGAACACCGGGGAGCTGTTTTTT
TRBJ2-7 TRBD2 TRBV5-4 few 14 CASSLGLASGEQYF TGTGCCAGCAGCTTGGGACTAGCTTCAGGCGAGCAGTACTTC
TRBJ2-1 TRBD2 TRBV12-3/TRBV12-4 - 15 CASTGLAGSGDEQFF TGTGCCAGCACGGGACTAGCGGGATCAGGCGACGAGCAGTTCTTC
TRBJ2-3 - TRBV10-3 many 17 CAISESRGRLGADTQYF TGTGCCATCAGTGAGTCACGGGGGCGGCTAGGGGCAGATACGCAGTATTTT
TRBJ2-5 - TRBV5-1 - 14 CASSLGAPRVTQYF TGCGCCAGCAGCTTGGGAGCCCCCCGGGTGACCCAGTACTTC
TRBJ2-2 TRBD2 TRBV5-5 - 16 CASSRGTITYTGELFF TGTGCCAGCAGCCGTGGGACTATAACGTACACCGGGGAGCTGTTTTTT
TRBJ2-1 - TRBV7-9 few 13 CASNAPGAKGQFF TGTGCCAGCAATGCCCCCGGGGCCAAGGGGCAGTTCTTC
TRBJ1-1 - TRBV10-3 - 13 CAITRQPNTEAFF TGTGCCATCACGCGACAGCCGAACACTGAAGCTTTCTTT
TRBJ2-2 TRBD1 TRBV5-1 many 15 CASSVRDRASGELFF TGCGCCAGCAGCGTCCGGGACAGAGCCTCCGGGGAGCTGTTTTTT
TRBJ2-7 TRBD2 TRBV5-1 - 15 CASSGTSGMSYEQYF TGCGCCAGCAGCGGGACTAGCGGGATGTCCTACGAGCAGTACTTC
TRBJ2-3 TRBD2 TRBV5-5 - 16 CASSLWTSERTDTQYF TGTGCCAGCAGCCTCTGGACTAGCGAGAGGACAGATACGCAGTATTTT
TRBJ2-2 - TRBV12-3/TRBV12-4 few 13 CASSLKGSGELFF TGTGCCAGCAGTTTAAAGGGTTCCGGGGAGCTGTTTTTT
TRBJ2-5 TRBD2 TRBV12-3/TRBV12-4 many 14 CASSSGLASETQYF TGTGCCAGCAGTTCGGGACTAGCATCTGAGACCCAGTACTTC
TRBJ1-1 - TRBV5-1 few 11 CASSLAGEAFF TGCGCCAGCAGCTTGGCTGGCGAAGCTTTCTTT
TRBJ2-1 - TRBV7-8 few 12 CASSLSGYEQFF TGTGCCAGCAGCTTATCAGGGTATGAGCAGTTCTTC
TRBJ2-3 TRBD2 TRBV20-1 - 14 CSARAGVSTDTQYF TGCAGTGCTCGAGCGGGAGTCAGCACAGATACGCAGTATTTT
TRBJ2-5 - TRBV5-1 - 14 CASSLTPAQETQYF TGCGCCAGCAGCTTGACCCCAGCACAAGAGACCCAGTACTTC
TRBJ2-3 - TRBV5-1 - 11 CASVIADTQYF TGCGCCAGCGTAATTGCAGATACGCAGTATTTT
TRBJ2-4 - TRBV28 - 18 CASSLSFWPDMGGNIQYF TGTGCCAGCAGTTTATCTTTTTGGCCGGACATGGGGGGAAACATTCAGTACTTC
TRBJ2-7 - TRBV13 once 17 CTCSFSPHGGLSYEQYF TGTACCTGCAGCTTTTCCCCCCACGGGGGGCTCTCCTACGAGCAGTACTTC
TRBJ2-5 - TRBV12-3/TRBV12-4 many 13 CASSYNTGETQYF TGTGCCAGCAGCTACAACACTGGGGAGACCCAGTACTTC